This T cell receptor beta chain was sequenced for a study of blood T cell repertoires in COVID-19. V lost 3 bases, J lost 0 bases, and 3 bases stayed unmatched. Germline V gene data show CDR1 as SGHNT and CDR2 as YYREEE (reference sequence). This CDR3 spans 16 amino acids. Only in-frame clones appear in the TCRdb table, and some are missing; sequencing was by immunoSEQ multiplex PCR. This sample has about 160,000 clones, with around nine tenths found just once. This TCR came from a woman between 70 and 85 years old with COVID-19, enrolled during active disease. Material for sequencing was peripheral blood. The V call is TRBV5-4, the J call TRBJ1-6; 7 nucleotides align to TRBD1. The CDR3 DNA is TGTGCCAGCAGCTCAGGGGGTAGCTCCTATAATTCACCCCTCCACTTT. Residues: CASSSGGSSYNSPLHF.